Listed here are 20 T cell receptor beta chains from one sample, sequenced in a study of blood T cells in healthy people across ages. The second PCR ran about 6 to 12 cycles with a sample-barcoded 5' primer and J-beta primers. TCRdb fed the 5' RACE reads into MiXCR, producing one record per CDR3 protein. The table shows 600,000 to 850,000 distinct CDR3 sequences, with 20% to 30% occurring only once. These data also featured in a second study, about T cells of mothers and their children.

The specimen sequenced was blood. Receptors were obtained from a boy aged 5-17 years in good health.

This clonotype was seen a handful of times. This chain uses TRBV20-1 with TRBJ2-3; perhaps TRBD2 as D (6 bases). The CDR3 runs 15 residues. Trimming took 1 base from V and 0 from J, leaving 11 bases between them. Per germline, CDR1 DFQATT and CDR2 SNEGSKA (reference sequence). The CDR3 sequence: CSARGGSGSTDTQYF. The CDR3 DNA follows: TGCAGTGCTAGAGGCGGTAGCGGAAGCACAGATACGCAGTATTTT.

The sample holds a few counts of this clonotype. V gene TRBV7-8 combines with J gene TRBJ2-5; 7 nucleotides align to TRBD2. In germline, CDR1 is SGHVS, CDR2 FQNEAQ. The ends lost 5 bases at V and 5 bases at J; junction bases unmatched: 11. This CDR3 has 15 amino acids. CDR3 sequence: CASSPDLREFETQYF. The DNA of the CDR3 is TGTGCCAGCAGCCCTGACTTGCGGGAGTTTGAGACCCAGTACTTC.

This rearrangement joins TRBV5-1 to TRBJ2-5, with 9 bases matching TRBD2. Germline-derived CDR1 and CDR2 are SGHRS and YFSETQ. CDR3 length: 15 residues. J was trimmed by 5 bases and V by 7 bases; bases with no gene match: 12. The CDR3 DNA reads as TGCGCCAGCTTTAGCGGGAGCGGGAGTGGGGAGACCCAGTACTTC. Protein: CASFSGSGSGETQYF.

CDR3 amino acids: CASSLEDRDTDTQYF. DNA of the CDR3: TGTGCCAGCAGTTTAGAAGACAGGGACACAGATACGCAGTATTTT. The chain employs TRBV27 and TRBJ2-3; 7 nucleotides align to TRBD1. CDR3 length equals 15 residues. Germline V gives CDR1 MNHEY, CDR2 SMNVEV (reference sequence). The V segment lost 2 bases and the J segment 2 bases; nucleotides outside the gene matches: 4.

The rearrangement joins TRBV2 to TRBJ2-1, with 7 bases aligning to TRBD2. Germline V lookup: CDR1 SNHLY, CDR2 FYNNEI. CDR3 length: 14 residues. Trimming took 8 bases from V and 4 from J; bases not matched to a gene: 8. CDR3 DNA: TGTGCCAGCCAAGGGGCGGGGGATTACAATGAGCAGTTCTTC. This translates into CASQGAGDYNEQFF.

The V call is TRBV7-9, the J call TRBJ1-2; D is ambiguous. Germline loops: CDR1 SEHNR, CDR2 FQNEAQ (reference sequence). This CDR3 is built from 14 residues. V gave up 1 base and J gave up 1 base, with 7 bases separating them. DNA for the CDR3: TGTGCCAGCAGCTTAGTACAGATTAACTATGGCTACACCTTC. It specifies CASSLVQINYGYTF.

The chain links TRBV7-2 to TRBJ2-5; 8 bases map to TRBD2. The germline V gene encodes CDR1 SGHTA and CDR2 FQGNSA. This CDR3 region has 15 residues. Unmatched junction bases numbered 6, after V lost 5 bases and J lost 1 base. The DNA of the CDR3 is TGTGCCAGCAGCGGATCCGGGACTAGCCAAGAGACCCAGTACTTC. Its protein product is CASSGSGTSQETQYF.

The chain combines TRBV6-1 with TRBJ2-3; tentatively, D is TRBD2 (6 bases). The V gene lost 9 bases and the J gene lost 6 bases, with 22 bases spanning the gap. Germline CDR1 and CDR2: MNHNS and SASEGT. CDR3 size: 15 residues. The DNA for the CDR3 is TGTGCCAGTTCCCGGGACTCCTATACAAGTGATACGCAGTATTTT. Translation: CASSRDSYTSDTQYF.

This clonotype has more than one count but fewer than ten. In nucleotides, the CDR3 is TGTGCCAGCAGTTACTACAGGGATGCCAAAAACATTCAGTACTTC. This codes for CASSYYRDAKNIQYF. This chain joins TRBV6-5 and TRBJ2-4, with D tentatively TRBD1 (6 bases). V lost 1 base and J 1 base, leaving 8 bases between the germline ends. CDR3 length: 15 residues. Germline values: CDR1 MNHEY, CDR2 SVGAGI.

Only a few counts were recorded for this clonotype. This chain uses TRBV14 with TRBJ1-2, with D perhaps TRBD1 (5 bases). The CDR3 contains 18 residues. Germline CDR1 and CDR2: SGHDN and FVKESK. The V gene lost 4 bases and the J gene lost 3 bases, with 24 bases spanning the gap. The CDR3 region has the DNA TGTGCCAGCAGCCTCCGGGACGTCGATGCCCTAGTTGACTATGGCTACACCTTC. It codes for CASSLRDVDALVDYGYTF.

The chain employs TRBV5-1 and TRBJ2-1; 7 bases agree with TRBD1. J lost 9 bases, V lost 1 base, and 4 bases had no gene match. CDR1 is SGHRS, CDR2 YFSETQ, per germline. The CDR3 consists of 13 residues. In DNA, the CDR3 is TGCGCCAGCAGCTTGACAGGGGCAGGTGAGCAGTTCTTC. This codes for CASSLTGAGEQFF.

This clonotype was picked up a small number of times. This rearrangement joins TRBV7-3 to TRBJ2-6; D call uncertain. CDR3 length equals 15 residues. V was cut by 2 bases and J by 2 bases, with 7 bases left in between. Germline CDR1 SGHTA, CDR2 FQGTGA. DNA of the CDR3: TGTGCCAGCAGCTTATCTCGGGCTGGGGCCAACGTCCTGACTTTC. Its protein product is CASSLSRAGANVLTF.

This clonotype was counted between two and nine times. The V call is TRBV12-3 or TRBV12-4, the J call TRBJ2-5; the D gene is possibly TRBD1 (6 bases). V was trimmed by 7 bases and J by 0 bases, leaving 12 bases between them. CDR3 length: 14 amino acids. This CDR3 is CASTLHRDQETQYF. Here the CDR3 DNA reads TGTGCCAGCACCCTACACAGGGACCAAGAGACCCAGTACTTC.

This chain joins TRBV28 and TRBJ2-2; 9 nucleotides line up with TRBD2. CDR1 is MDHEN and CDR2 is SYDVKM in the germline V gene. The CDR3 length is 17 residues. J was trimmed by 7 bases and V by 6 bases; bases with no gene match: 15. CDR3 nucleotide sequence: TGTGCCAGCAGCCACGACCACGGGACTAGCTTTCTCGGGGAGCTGTTTTTT. Translation: CASSHDHGTSFLGELFF.

The rearrangement joins TRBV7-2 to TRBJ1-5; 7 bases fit TRBD1. CDR3 length: 14 amino acids. Per germline, CDR1 SGHTA and CDR2 FQGNSA. The V gene end was trimmed by 5 bases and the J gene end by 5 bases; junction bases not matched to a gene: 6. CDR3 protein: CASSPPGGYQPQHF. The CDR3 nucleotides are TGTGCCAGCAGCCCCCCAGGGGGTTATCAGCCCCAGCATTTT.

This clonotype appeared a few times. The chain links TRBV29-1 to TRBJ1-1, with a possible D match to TRBD1 (5 bases). This CDR3 is built from 14 residues. Germline assignment: CDR1 SQVTM and CDR2 ANQGSEA. Deletions cut 3 bases from V and 6 bases from J, with 17 bases between. The CDR3 bases are TGCAGCGTTGAGTCTTTGGGGGGGATCGCTGAAGCTTTCTTT. It is translated as CSVESLGGIAEAFF.

About this clonotype itself: One end of the junction varies from germline; a read error may be responsible. The CDR3 here is CASSLKWGKFF. The CDR3 DNA follows: TGTGCCAGCAGTTTAAAGTGGGGGAAGTTCTTC. The chain employs TRBV12-3 or TRBV12-4 and TRBJ2-5; possibly TRBD1 or TRBD2 for D (5 bases each). This CDR3 has 11 amino acids.

The gene calls are TRBV7-2 and TRBJ2-1; 10 nucleotides align to TRBD1. CDR3 length: 13 residues. J was trimmed by 13 bases and V by 5 bases; bases with no gene match: 8. The V gene's germline CDR1 is SGHTA and CDR2 FQGNSA. The CDR3 loop reads CASSNSGTGAQFF. The CDR3 DNA sequence: TGTGCCAGCAGCAATTCCGGGACAGGGGCCCAGTTCTTC. Combining the CDR3 with reference TRBV7-2 and TRBJ2-1 gives the whole variable domain GAGVSQSPSNKVTEKGKDVELRCDPISGHTALYWYRQSLGQGLEFLIYFQGNSAPDKSGLPSDRFSAERTGGSVSTLTIQRTQQEDSAVYLCASSNSGTGAQFFGPGTRLTVL.

The chain is built from TRBV11-3 and TRBJ2-2, with 9 bases lining up with TRBD1. The CDR3 runs to 15 residues. The V gene's germline CDR1 is SGHNT and CDR2 YENEEA. The ends lost 5 bases at V and 7 bases at J; junction bases unmatched: 8. In DNA form, the CDR3 reads TGTGCCAGCAGCCCCCGGGACAGGGTTGGCGGGGAGCTGTTTTTT. Protein sequence: CASSPRDRVGGELFF.

The chain uses TRBV20-1 and TRBJ2-1; D gene ambiguous. Germline loops: CDR1 DFQATT, CDR2 SNEGSKA (reference sequence). Trimming removed 6 bases from V and 5 bases from J, with 8 bases in between. The CDR3 spans 11 residues. This chain's CDR3 is CSALPDNEQFF. CDR3 nucleotide sequence: TGCAGTGCCCTCCCAGACAATGAGCAGTTCTTC.